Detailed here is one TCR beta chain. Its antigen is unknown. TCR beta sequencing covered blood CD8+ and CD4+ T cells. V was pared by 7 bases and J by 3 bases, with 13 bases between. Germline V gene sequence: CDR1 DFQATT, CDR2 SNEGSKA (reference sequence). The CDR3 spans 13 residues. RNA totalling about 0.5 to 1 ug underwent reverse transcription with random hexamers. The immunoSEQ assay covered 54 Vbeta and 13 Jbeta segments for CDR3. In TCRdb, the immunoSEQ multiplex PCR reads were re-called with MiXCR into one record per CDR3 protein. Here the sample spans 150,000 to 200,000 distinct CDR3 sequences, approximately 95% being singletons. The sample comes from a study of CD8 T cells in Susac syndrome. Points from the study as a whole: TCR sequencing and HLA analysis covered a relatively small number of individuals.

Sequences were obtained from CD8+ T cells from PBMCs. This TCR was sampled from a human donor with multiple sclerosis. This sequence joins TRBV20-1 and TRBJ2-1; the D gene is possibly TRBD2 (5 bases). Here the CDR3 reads CSVSWAGYNEQFF. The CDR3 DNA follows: TGCAGTGTCAGTTGGGCGGGCTACAATGAGCAGTTCTTC.